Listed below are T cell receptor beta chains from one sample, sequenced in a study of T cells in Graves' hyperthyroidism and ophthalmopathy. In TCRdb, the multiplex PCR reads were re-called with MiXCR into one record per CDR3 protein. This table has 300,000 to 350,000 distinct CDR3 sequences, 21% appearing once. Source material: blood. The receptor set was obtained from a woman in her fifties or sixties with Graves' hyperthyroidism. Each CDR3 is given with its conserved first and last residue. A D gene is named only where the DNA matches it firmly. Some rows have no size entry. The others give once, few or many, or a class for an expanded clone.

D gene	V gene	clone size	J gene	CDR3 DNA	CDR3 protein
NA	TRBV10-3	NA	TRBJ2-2	TGTGCCATCAGTGAGAACCCGGAGACCGGGGAGCTGTTTTTT	CAISENPETGELFF
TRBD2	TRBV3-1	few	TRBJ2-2	TGTGCCAGCAGCCAAGGGACTAGCGGGAGAAACACCGGGGAGCTGTTTTTT	CASSQGTSGRNTGELFF
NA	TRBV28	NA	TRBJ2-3	TGTGCCAGCAGTTTAGGGAATACGCAGTATTTT	CASSLGNTQYF
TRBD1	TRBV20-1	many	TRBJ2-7	TGCAGTGCTACTTTGACAGGGACGTCCTACGAGCAGTACTTC	CSATLTGTSYEQYF
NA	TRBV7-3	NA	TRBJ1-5	TGTGCCAGGAAAGGGGCGAATCAGCCCCAGCATTTT	CARKGANQPQHF
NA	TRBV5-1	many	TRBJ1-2	TGCGCCAGCAGCCCCTCGAGATGGGAGGACTATGGCTACACCTTC	CASSPSRWEDYGYTF
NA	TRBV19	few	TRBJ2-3	TGTGCCAGTAGTCTCGGAGTAGGAATAGATACGCAGTATTTT	CASSLGVGIDTQYF
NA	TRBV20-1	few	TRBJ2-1	TGCAGTCTAAGACTAGACTCCTACAATGAGCAGTTCTTC	CSLRLDSYNEQFF
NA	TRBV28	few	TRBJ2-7	TGTGCCAGCGGTTTACCCGAGCGGGAGCAGTACTTC	CASGLPEREQYF
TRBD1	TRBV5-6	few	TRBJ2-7	TGTGCCAGCAGCTCGCTAGGCAGGGGGCTGTCCGAGCAGTACTTC	CASSSLGRGLSEQYF
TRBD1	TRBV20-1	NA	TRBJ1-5	TGCAGTGCTTTTATTGGGACAGGGGGCCGGCAGCCCCAGCATTTT	CSAFIGTGGRQPQHF
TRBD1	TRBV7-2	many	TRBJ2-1	TGTGCCAGCAGCTTAGCGGCCGGGACAGGGCAGAATGAGCAGTTCTTC	CASSLAAGTGQNEQFF
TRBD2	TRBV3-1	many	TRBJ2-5	TGTGCCAGCAGCCAGAAATGGGGACTAGAAGAGACCCAGTACTTC	CASSQKWGLEETQYF
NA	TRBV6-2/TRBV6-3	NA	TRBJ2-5	TGTGCCAGCAGACCCGTGTTTTCCCAGGAGACCCAGTACTTC	CASRPVFSQETQYF
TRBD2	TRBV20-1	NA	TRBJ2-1	TGCAGTGCTAGAGGACTAGCGGGGCCTGAGCAGTTCTTC	CSARGLAGPEQFF
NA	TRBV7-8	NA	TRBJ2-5	TGTGCCAGCAGCTTAGCGGGAGGGTCAGGGGGCGGGGAGACCCAGTACTTC	CASSLAGGSGGGETQYF
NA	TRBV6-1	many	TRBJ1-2	TGTGCCAGCAGTGAACCAGCCCAGGGTAACTATGGCTACACCTTC	CASSEPAQGNYGYTF
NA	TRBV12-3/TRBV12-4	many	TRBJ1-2	TGTGCCAGCAGTCGCCGACAGAACTATGGCTACACCTTC	CASSRRQNYGYTF
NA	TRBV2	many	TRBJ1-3	TGTGCCAGCAGGCGGGACTCTGGAAACACCATATATTTT	CASRRDSGNTIYF
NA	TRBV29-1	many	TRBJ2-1	TGCAGCGTTGAAGGAGAGGCAGGGGTTTACAATGAGCAGTTCTTC	CSVEGEAGVYNEQFF
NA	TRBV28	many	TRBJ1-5	TGTGCCAGCAGTTCCTCTTACAGGGCCCGGGGACAAAATCAGCCCCAGCATTTT	CASSSSYRARGQNQPQHF
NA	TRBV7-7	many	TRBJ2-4	TGTGCTAGCAGCTTAGGGGCTCTAGCCAAAAACATTCAGTACTTC	CASSLGALAKNIQYF
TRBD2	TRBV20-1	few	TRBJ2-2	TGCAGTGCTAGCTCTGCGGGAGGTCACACCGGGGAGCTGTTTTTT	CSASSAGGHTGELFF